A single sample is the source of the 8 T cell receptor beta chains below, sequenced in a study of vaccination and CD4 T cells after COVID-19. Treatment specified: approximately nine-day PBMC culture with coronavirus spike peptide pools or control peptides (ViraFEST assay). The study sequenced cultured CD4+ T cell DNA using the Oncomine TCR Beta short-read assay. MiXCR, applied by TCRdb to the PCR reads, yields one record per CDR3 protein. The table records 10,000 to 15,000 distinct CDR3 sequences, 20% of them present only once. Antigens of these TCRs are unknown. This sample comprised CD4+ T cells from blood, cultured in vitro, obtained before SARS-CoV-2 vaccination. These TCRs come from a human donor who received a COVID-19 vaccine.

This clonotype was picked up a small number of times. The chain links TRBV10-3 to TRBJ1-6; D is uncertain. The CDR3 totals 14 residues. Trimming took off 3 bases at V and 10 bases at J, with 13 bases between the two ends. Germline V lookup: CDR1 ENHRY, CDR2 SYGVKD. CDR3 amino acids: CAISEARAWSPLHF. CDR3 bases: TGTGCCATCAGTGAAGCCAGAGCATGGTCACCCCTCCACTTT.

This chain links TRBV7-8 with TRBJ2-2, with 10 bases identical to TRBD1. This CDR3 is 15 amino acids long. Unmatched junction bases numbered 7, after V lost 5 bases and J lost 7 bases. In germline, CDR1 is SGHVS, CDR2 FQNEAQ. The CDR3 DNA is TGTGCCAGCAGCCGTGACAGGGGGCGAGGCGGGGAGCTGTTTTTT. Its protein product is CASSRDRGRGGELFF.

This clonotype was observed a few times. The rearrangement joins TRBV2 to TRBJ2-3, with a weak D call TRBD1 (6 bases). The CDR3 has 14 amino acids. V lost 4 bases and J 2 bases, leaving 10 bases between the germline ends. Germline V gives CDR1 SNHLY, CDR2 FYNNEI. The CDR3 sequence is CASSGMGATDTQYF. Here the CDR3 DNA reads TGTGCCAGCAGTGGCATGGGGGCCACAGATACGCAGTATTTT.

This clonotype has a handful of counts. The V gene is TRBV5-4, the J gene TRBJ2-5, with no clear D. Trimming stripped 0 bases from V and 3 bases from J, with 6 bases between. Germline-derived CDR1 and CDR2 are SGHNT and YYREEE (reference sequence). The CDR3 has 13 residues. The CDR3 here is CASSLGSKETQYF. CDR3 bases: TGTGCCAGCAGCTTGGGGTCAAAAGAGACCCAGTACTTC.

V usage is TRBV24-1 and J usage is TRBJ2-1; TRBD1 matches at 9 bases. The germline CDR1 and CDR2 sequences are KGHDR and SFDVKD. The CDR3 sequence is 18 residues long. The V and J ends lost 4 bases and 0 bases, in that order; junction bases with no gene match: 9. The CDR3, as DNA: TGTGCCACCAGTGACCCAGGGACAGGGTCTTCCTCCTACAATGAGCAGTTCTTC. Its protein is CATSDPGTGSSSYNEQFF.

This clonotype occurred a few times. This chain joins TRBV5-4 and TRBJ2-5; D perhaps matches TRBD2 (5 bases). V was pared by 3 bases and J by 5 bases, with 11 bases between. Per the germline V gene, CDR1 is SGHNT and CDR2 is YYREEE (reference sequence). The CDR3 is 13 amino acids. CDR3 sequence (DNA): TGTGCCAGCAGCTCCGAGGGTGGGGAGACCCAGTACTTC. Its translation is CASSSEGGETQYF.

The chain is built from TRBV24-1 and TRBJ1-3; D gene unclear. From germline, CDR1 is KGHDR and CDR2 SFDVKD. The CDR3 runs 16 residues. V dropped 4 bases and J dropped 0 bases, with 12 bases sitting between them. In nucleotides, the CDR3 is TGTGCCACCAGTGACAAAACCCGGGACTCTGGAAACACCATATATTTT. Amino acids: CATSDKTRDSGNTIYF.

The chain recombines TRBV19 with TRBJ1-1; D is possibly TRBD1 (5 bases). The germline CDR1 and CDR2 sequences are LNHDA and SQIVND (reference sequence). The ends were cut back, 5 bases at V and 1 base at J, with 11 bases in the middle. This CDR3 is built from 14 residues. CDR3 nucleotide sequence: TGTGCCAGTAGTCCCAGGGACCAGAACACTGAAGCTTTCTTT. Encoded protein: CASSPRDQNTEAFF. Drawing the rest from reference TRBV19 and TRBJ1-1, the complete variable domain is DGGITQSPKYLFRKEGQNVTLSCEQNLNHDAMYWYRQDPGQGLRLIYYSQIVNDFQKGDIAEGYSVSREKKESFPLTVTSAQKNPTAFYLCASSPRDQNTEAFFGQGTRLTVV.